The TCR beta chain under discussion was sequenced for a study of shared T cell receptors in the human thymus. The CDR3 runs to 15 residues. V dropped 1 base and J dropped 3 bases, with 9 bases sitting between them. Looked up from germline, CDR1 is ENHRY and CDR2 is SYGVKD. Profiling relied on immunoSEQ multiplex PCR, and the TCRdb table lists in-frame clones only, not all of them. The table lists some 700,000 clones, roughly 88% of them singletons. The same sample was also used in a study of human thymus T cells. That report notes: The source of the thymus tissue was resections taken during corrective heart surgery. Seemingly biased V and J gene usage marked thymic and blood repertoires. There were highly overlapping thymic repertoires among unrelated individuals, as related research reported.

The receptor was isolated from a boy younger than two with a congenital heart defect. The rearrangement links TRBV10-3 to TRBJ2-2, with D perhaps matching TRBD1 (5 bases). Sequencing input: thymocytes. The DNA for the CDR3 is TGTGCCATCAGTGAGTTTGAAGGGGACACCGGGGAGCTGTTTTTT. Its translation is CAISEFEGDTGELFF.